This entry concerns a single TCR beta chain. Its antigen is as yet unknown. The CDR3 spans 15 residues. Trimming shortened V by 0 bases and J by 0 bases, and 7 bases separated the two germline ends. Per germline, CDR1 SGDLS and CDR2 YYNGEE. This entry comes from a study of vaccination effects on CD4 cells after COVID-19. Study-wide background: After the second dose, samples were taken at median day 72.

TCRdb keeps only in-frame clones here, not all; method: immunoSEQ multiplex PCR. The sample includes approximately 61,000 clones, approximately 73% of them seen just once. Ahead of sequencing, the ViraFEST assay grew antigen-specific CD4+ T cells using viral peptide pools. Subsequent to a culture period of around eleven days, CD4+ T cells were isolated. All participants had two doses of either the BNT162b2 or mRNA-1273 vaccine. None of these healthy vaccinees had been infected with SARS-CoV-2 before vaccination. Wells containing approximately 2 million PBMC each were cultured with approximately 10 IU/ml IL-2 and 10 ug/ml peptides. Fresh IL-2-containing medium replaced half the medium on days 3 and 7.

This sequence originates from a human donor who received a COVID-19 vaccine. Material: CD4+ T cells from PBMCs cultured with HCoV-229E spike peptides, obtained after COVID-19 vaccination. This chain uses TRBV9 with TRBJ2-1; D is ambiguous. In DNA, the CDR3 is TGTGCCAGCAGCGTAGTGTCGAGCTCCTACAATGAGCAGTTCTTC. Protein sequence: CASSVVSSSYNEQFF.